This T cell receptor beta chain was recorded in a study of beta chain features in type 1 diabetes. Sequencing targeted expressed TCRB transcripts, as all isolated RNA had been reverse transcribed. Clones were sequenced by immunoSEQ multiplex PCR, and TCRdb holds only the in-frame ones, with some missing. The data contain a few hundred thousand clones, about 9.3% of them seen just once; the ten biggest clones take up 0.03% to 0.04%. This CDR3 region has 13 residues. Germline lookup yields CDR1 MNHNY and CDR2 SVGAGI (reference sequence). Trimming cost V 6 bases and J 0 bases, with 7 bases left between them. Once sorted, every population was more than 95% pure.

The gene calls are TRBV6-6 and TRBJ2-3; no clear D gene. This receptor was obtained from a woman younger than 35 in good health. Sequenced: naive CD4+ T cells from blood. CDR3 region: CASSESSTDTQYF. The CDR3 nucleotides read TGTGCCAGCAGCGAGTCCAGCACAGATACGCAGTATTTT.